Each of the 12 T cell receptor beta chains below was sequenced from the same sample in a study of blood T cell repertoires in COVID-19 (dated by TCRdb to 2018 to 2020). Libraries were constructed by the immunoSEQ multiplex PCR assay. Drawn from immuneACCESS, this table holds only the in-frame rearrangements with V and J called that TCRdb kept. Clones are partly lost; checked studies trace under half to an unresolved V gene and leave the rest unexplained. In all, the sample holds 200,000 to 250,000 clones, and 83% of those were seen once. The ten top clones hold more than 4.5% of the sample. Sequenced: PBMCs or T cells enriched from blood (not recorded which). These TCRs come from a woman in her fifties or sixties who had been exposed to COVID-19.

V is TRBV7-9 and J is TRBJ1-2, with 12 bases lining up with TRBD1. The CDR3 is 16 residues long. Losses at the gene ends were 1 base for V and 4 bases for J; bases not matched to a gene: 4. Germline V gene sequence: CDR1 SEHNR, CDR2 FQNEAQ (reference sequence). The CDR3: CASSLGGTGGLYGYTF. The CDR3 nucleotides read TGTGCCAGCAGCTTAGGTGGGACAGGGGGCCTCTATGGCTACACCTTC.

V is TRBV28 and J is TRBJ2-3; a possible D gene is TRBD2 (7 bases). Germline values: CDR1 MDHEN, CDR2 SYDVKM. The CDR3 loop spans 15 amino acids. Trimming took 5 bases from V and 6 from J, leaving 18 bases between them. The CDR3 DNA follows: TGTGCCAGCAGTCCCACTTGGGGGGGCCACGATACGCAGTATTTT. Amino acids: CASSPTWGGHDTQYF. The full variable domain, its missing parts supplied by reference TRBV28 and TRBJ2-3, is DVKVTQSSRYLVKRTGEKVFLECVQDMDHENMFWYRQDPGLGLRLIYFSYDVKMKEKGDIPEGYSVSREKKERFSLILESASTNQTSMYLCASSPTWGGHDTQYFGPGTRLTVL.

The chain carries TRBV6-5 and TRBJ2-7; D might be TRBD1 (6 bases). V lost 6 bases and J lost 6, with 15 bases in between. The V gene's germline CDR1 is MNHEY and CDR2 SVGAGI. This CDR3 is built from 13 residues. Here the CDR3 reads CASSPTGPGEQYF. The CDR3 region has the DNA TGTGCCAGCAGCCCCACAGGGCCGGGCGAGCAGTACTTC.

This chain uses TRBV19 with TRBJ2-7, with 7 nucleotides matching TRBD1. The ends lost 6 bases at V and 3 bases at J; junction bases unmatched: 11. The CDR3 runs to 15 residues. Germline CDR1 is LNHDA and CDR2 is SQIVND (reference sequence). The CDR3 DNA sequence: TGTGCCAGTAGCCTTAGACAGGGATCTTTCTACGAGCAGTACTTC. Translating it yields CASSLRQGSFYEQYF.

The chain uses TRBV5-1 and TRBJ2-1, with D possibly being TRBD2 (6 bases). Trimming left V 4 bases short and J 1 base short, with 18 bases between. CDR1 and CDR2 (germline): SGHRS, YFSETQ. The CDR3 extends over 17 amino acids. The CDR3 DNA follows: TGCGCCAGCAGCCTCCGCACCTTGGGACTTTCCTACAATGAGCAGTTCTTC. This gives the protein CASSLRTLGLSYNEQFF.

This clone showed up just a few times. The chain links TRBV5-1 to TRBJ2-1; D gene unclear. V gave up 6 bases and J gave up 5 bases, with 12 bases separating them. Germline-derived CDR1 and CDR2 are SGHRS and YFSETQ. The CDR3 totals 13 residues. The CDR3: CASTTTYNNEQFF. CDR3 in DNA: TGCGCCAGCACAACTACCTATAACAATGAGCAGTTCTTC.

This sequence joins TRBV5-4 and TRBJ2-7; 9 nucleotides line up with TRBD1. CDR3 size: 15 residues. The junction had 7 bases not matched to a gene; V was cut back by 3 bases and J by 3 bases. From germline, CDR1 is SGHNT and CDR2 YYREEE (reference sequence). The CDR3 loop reads CASSSTGTGFYEQYF. As DNA, the CDR3 is TGTGCCAGCAGCTCAACCGGGACAGGGTTCTACGAGCAGTACTTC.

The sample holds a few counts of this clone. Other DNA sequences of this sample code for an identical CDR3. The rearrangement uses TRBV7-2 and TRBJ1-3; D may be TRBD1 (5 bases). Trimming removed 1 base at V and 4 bases at J, with 5 bases between. The V gene's germline CDR1 is SGHTA and CDR2 FQGNSA. The CDR3 loop spans 13 amino acids. The CDR3 loop reads CASSLGQGNTIYF. CDR3 in DNA: TGTGCCAGCAGCTTAGGACAGGGAAACACCATATATTTT.

This clone was seen a single time. The rearrangement joins TRBV7-7 to TRBJ2-3, with 11 bases matching TRBD2. This CDR3 contains 15 residues. The V gene's germline CDR1 is SSHAT and CDR2 FNYEAQ (reference sequence). The J segment lost 3 bases and the V segment lost 4 bases, leaving 3 bases of the junction unmatched. CDR3 in amino acids: CASSSSGGPTDTQYF. Here the CDR3 DNA reads TGTGCCAGCAGCTCTAGCGGGGGGCCAACAGATACGCAGTATTTT.

The rearrangement joins TRBV5-1 to TRBJ2-5; possibly TRBD1 for D (6 bases). Trimming left V 6 bases short and J 1 base short, with 10 bases between. Germline V CDR1 and CDR2: SGHRS, YFSETQ. The CDR3 runs 13 residues. Written as DNA, the CDR3 is TGCGCCAGCAAGGTAGGGGGCCAAGAGACCCAGTACTTC. Its protein is CASKVGGQETQYF.

V is TRBV18 and J is TRBJ1-5; unclear D gene. Germline V lookup: CDR1 KGHSH, CDR2 LQKENI. This CDR3 comprises 16 residues. V was clipped by 1 base and J by 3 bases, with 13 bases between them. The CDR3 DNA reads as TGTGCCAGCTCACCACGACCATCGACAACCAATCAGCCCCAGCATTTT. Translating gives CASSPRPSTTNQPQHF.

The V gene is TRBV19, the J gene TRBJ1-6; D not resolved. Trimming left V 0 bases short and J 6 bases short, with 21 bases between. The V gene's germline CDR1 is LNHDA and CDR2 SQIVND (reference sequence). This CDR3 comprises 19 residues. CDR3 residues: CASSIDHPGFLAINSPLHF. The CDR3 DNA is TGTGCCAGTAGTATAGACCATCCGGGATTTCTAGCGATTAATTCACCCCTCCACTTT.